The text below deals with one T cell receptor beta chain. This record belongs to a study of blood T cell repertoires in COVID-19. Original methodology: Estimates of nucleated cell counts were drawn from the amplification of reference gene primers. Measured with immunoSEQ multiplex PCR; TCRdb has only the in-frame clones, and not every one. V and J calls and clone size are those listed in that table; D and trimming were worked out from the DNA. The table shows around 190,000 clones, with roughly 82% occurring only once. CDR1 is SGDLS and CDR2 is YYNGEE in the germline V gene. There are 15 residues in the CDR3. V trimming: 4 bases; J trimming: 3 bases; junction bases outside the gene matches: 8.

This chain connects TRBV9 to TRBJ2-7; 9 bases align to TRBD1. The clonotype comes from an older woman with COVID-19, enrolled during active disease. Input material: peripheral blood. Written as DNA, the CDR3 is TGTGCCAGCAGCTCTCAACCGGGACAGGGCTACGAGCAGTACTTC. Translated, it gives CASSSQPGQGYEQYF.